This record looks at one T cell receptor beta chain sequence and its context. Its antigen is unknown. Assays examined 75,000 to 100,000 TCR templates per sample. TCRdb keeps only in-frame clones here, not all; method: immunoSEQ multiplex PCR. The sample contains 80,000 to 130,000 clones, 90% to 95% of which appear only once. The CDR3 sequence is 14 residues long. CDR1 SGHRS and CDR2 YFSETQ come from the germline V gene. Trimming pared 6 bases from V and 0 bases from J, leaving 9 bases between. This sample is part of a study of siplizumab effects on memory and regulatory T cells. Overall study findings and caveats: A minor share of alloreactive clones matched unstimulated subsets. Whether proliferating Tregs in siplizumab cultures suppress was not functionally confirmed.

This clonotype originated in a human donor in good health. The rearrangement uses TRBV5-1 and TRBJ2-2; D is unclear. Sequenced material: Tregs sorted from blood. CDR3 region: CASIGVANTGELFF. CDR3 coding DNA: TGCGCCAGCATTGGGGTCGCGAACACCGGGGAGCTGTTTTTT.